This T cell receptor (beta chain) comes out of a study of blood T cell repertoires in COVID-19. For the study at large: Spain, Italy and the United States supplied samples that represented acute and convalescent COVID-19. T cells, B-cell-depleted T cells, or PBMCs provided the cDNA or gDNA that served as material.

Across about two dozen US areas, participants ranged in age from about 18 to 90 years. Participants reported their clinical history, and cohort assignment relied on those reports. In this sample, this clone turned up once. Additional DNA sequences in this sample encode the identical CDR3. Clones were sequenced by immunoSEQ multiplex PCR, and TCRdb holds only the in-frame ones, with some missing. The sample comprises fewer than 200,000 clones, around 80% of which are singletons, and about 7.3% rests with the top ten. The CDR3 totals 13 residues. The germline gives CDR1 SGHTA, CDR2 FQGNSA. Deletions cut 1 base from V and 6 bases from J, with 8 bases between.

The chain joins TRBV7-2 to TRBJ2-3; a possible D gene is TRBD2 (5 bases). The sample consisted of PBMCs or T cells enriched from blood (not recorded which). The source of this sequence is a man over 45 who had recovered from COVID-19. CDR3 region: CASSLGGPDTQYF. The CDR3 DNA is TGTGCCAGCAGCTTAGGAGGGCCGGATACGCAGTATTTT.